The clone carrying this T cell receptor (beta chain) appeared many times. Its antigen is currently unknown. TCRdb re-analysed the 5' RACE reads in MiXCR, keeping a single row per CDR3 protein. In the table there are approximately 690,000 distinct CDR3 sequences, around 6.1% of which are singletons. Only healthy Caucasians were included as donors. Trimming removed 1 base from V and 8 bases from J, with 14 bases in between. Germline values: CDR1 SGHTA, CDR2 FQGNSA. The CDR3 length is 15 residues. This sample stems from a study of identical twins. Findings and caveats of the study: Beta clonotypes that were abundant in cord blood contained fewer insertions, a pattern absent from memory repertoires. A partial confounding effect on zero-insertion analyses could come from invariant MAIT and iNKT cells.

Sequencing used naive T cells sorted from blood. J is TRBJ1-4 and V is TRBV7-2; D unresolved. The receptor comes from a man in his late teens or twenties in good health. The CDR3 DNA reads as TGTGCCAGCAGCTTAGTTGTCCGGTCTGGAGAAAAACTGTTTTTT. This sequence encodes CASSLVVRSGEKLFF.